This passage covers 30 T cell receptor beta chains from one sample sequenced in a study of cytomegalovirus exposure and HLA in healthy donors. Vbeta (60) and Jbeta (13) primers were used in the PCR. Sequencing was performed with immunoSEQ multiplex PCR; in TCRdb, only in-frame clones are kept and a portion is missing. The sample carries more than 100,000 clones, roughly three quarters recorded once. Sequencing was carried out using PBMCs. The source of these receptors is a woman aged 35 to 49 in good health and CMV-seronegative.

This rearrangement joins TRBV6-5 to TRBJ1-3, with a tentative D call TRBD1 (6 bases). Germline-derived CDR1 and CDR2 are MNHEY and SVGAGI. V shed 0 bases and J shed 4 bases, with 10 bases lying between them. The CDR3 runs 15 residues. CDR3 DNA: TGTGCCAGCAGTTACTCAGGGGGTGTCGGAAACACCATATATTTT. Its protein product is CASSYSGGVGNTIYF.

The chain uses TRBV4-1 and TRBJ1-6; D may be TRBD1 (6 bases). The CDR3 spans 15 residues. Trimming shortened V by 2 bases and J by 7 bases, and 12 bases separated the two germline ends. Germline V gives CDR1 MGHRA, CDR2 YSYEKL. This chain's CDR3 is CASSQTWTENSPLHF. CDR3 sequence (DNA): TGCGCCAGCAGCCAAACCTGGACAGAGAATTCACCCCTCCACTTT.

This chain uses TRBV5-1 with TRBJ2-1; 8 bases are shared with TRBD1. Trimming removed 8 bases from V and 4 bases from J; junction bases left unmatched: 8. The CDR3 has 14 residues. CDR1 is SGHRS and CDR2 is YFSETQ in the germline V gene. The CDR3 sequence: CASRRTGLYNEQFF. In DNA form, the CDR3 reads TGCGCCAGTAGGAGGACAGGGCTTTACAATGAGCAGTTCTTC.

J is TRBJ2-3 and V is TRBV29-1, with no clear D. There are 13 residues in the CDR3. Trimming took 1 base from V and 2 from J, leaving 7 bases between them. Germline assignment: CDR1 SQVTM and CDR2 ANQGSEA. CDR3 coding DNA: TGCAGCGTTGAAGGAACCTACACAGATACGCAGTATTTT. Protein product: CSVEGTYTDTQYF.

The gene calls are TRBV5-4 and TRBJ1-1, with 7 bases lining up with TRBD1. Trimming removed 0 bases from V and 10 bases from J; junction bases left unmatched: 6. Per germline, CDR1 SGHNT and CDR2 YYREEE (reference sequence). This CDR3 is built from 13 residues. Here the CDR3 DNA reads TGTGCCAGCAGCTTGGACGGACAGGAGTCAGCTTTCTTT. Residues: CASSLDGQESAFF.

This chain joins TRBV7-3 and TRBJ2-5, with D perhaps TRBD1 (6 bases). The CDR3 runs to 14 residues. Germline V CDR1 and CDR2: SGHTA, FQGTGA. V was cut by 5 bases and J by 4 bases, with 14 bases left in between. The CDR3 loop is CASSPGLGGETQYF. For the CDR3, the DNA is TGTGCCAGCAGCCCCGGCTTAGGGGGAGAGACCCAGTACTTC.

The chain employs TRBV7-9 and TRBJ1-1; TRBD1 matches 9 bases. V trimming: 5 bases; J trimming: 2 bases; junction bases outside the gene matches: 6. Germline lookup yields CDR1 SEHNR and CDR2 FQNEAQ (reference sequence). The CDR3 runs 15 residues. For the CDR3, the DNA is TGTGCCAGCAGCGAAGACAGGGGGATAAACACTGAAGCTTTCTTT. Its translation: CASSEDRGINTEAFF.

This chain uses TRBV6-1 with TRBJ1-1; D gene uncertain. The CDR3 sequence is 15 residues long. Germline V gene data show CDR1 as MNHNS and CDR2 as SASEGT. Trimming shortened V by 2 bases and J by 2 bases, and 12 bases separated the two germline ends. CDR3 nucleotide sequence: TGTGCCAGCAGTGAAAATGGGCCAGCAAACACTGAAGCTTTCTTT. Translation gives CASSENGPANTEAFF.

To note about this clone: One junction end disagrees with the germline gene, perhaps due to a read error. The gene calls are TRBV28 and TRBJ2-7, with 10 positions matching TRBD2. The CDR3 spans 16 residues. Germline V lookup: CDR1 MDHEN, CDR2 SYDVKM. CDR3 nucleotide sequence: TGTGCCAGCAGCTTATGGTCTAGCGGGGGAGTTGGGGAGCAGTACTTC. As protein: CASSLWSSGGVGEQYF.

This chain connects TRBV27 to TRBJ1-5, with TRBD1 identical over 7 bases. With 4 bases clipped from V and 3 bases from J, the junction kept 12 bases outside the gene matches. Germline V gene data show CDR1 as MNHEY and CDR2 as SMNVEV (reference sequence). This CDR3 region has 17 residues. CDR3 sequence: CASSSNSDRLFNQPQHF. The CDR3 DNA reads TGTGCCAGCAGTTCGAACTCGGACAGGCTCTTCAATCAGCCCCAGCATTTT.

This CDR3 is CASSLVEATGELFF. The CDR3 region has the DNA TGCGCCAGCAGCTTGGTAGAGGCTACCGGGGAGCTGTTTTTT. J is TRBJ2-2 and V is TRBV5-1; D not certain. The CDR3 is made up of 14 amino acids. The V end was cut by 0 bases, the J end by 5 bases, with 8 bases between. The germline CDR1 and CDR2 sequences are SGHRS and YFSETQ.

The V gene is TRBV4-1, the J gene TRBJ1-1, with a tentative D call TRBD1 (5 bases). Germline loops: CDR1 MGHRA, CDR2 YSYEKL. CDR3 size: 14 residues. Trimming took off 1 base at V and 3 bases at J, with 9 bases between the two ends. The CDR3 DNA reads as TGCGCCAGCAGCCAAGCAGGGTTGGACACTGAAGCTTTCTTT. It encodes CASSQAGLDTEAFF.

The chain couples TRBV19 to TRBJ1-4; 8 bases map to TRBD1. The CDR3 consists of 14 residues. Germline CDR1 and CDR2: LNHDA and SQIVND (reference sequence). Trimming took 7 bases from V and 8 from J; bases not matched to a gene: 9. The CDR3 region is CASKVQGEGEKLFF. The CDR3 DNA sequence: TGTGCCAGTAAGGTACAGGGGGAAGGAGAAAAACTGTTTTTT.

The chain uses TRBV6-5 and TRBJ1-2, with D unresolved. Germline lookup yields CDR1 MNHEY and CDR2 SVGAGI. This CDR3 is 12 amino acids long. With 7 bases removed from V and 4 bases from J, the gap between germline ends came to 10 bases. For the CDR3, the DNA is TGTGCCAGCATGCGGACTAGCTATGGCTACACCTTC. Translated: CASMRTSYGYTF.

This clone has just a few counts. The CDR3 nucleotides read TGTGCCAGCAGCTTGCTCACAGGAGAGACCCAGTACTTC. Amino acid sequence: CASSLLTGETQYF. The chain joins TRBV5-6 to TRBJ2-5; D is perhaps TRBD1 (5 bases). Germline V lookup: CDR1 SGHDT, CDR2 YYEEEE. The V end was cut by 1 base, the J end by 4 bases, with 8 bases between. The CDR3 loop spans 13 amino acids.

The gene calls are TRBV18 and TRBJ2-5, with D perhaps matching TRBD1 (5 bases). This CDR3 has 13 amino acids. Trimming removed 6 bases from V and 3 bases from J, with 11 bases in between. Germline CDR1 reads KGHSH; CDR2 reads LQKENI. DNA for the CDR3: TGTGCCAGCTCGGAAAGGGGAAAAGAGACCCAGTACTTC. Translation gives CASSERGKETQYF. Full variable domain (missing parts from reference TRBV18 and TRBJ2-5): NAGVMQNPRHLVRRRGQEARLRCSPMKGHSHVYWYRQLPEEGLKFMVYLQKENIIDESGMPKERFSAEFPKEGPSILRIQQVVRGDSAAYFCASSERGKETQYFGPGTRLLVL.

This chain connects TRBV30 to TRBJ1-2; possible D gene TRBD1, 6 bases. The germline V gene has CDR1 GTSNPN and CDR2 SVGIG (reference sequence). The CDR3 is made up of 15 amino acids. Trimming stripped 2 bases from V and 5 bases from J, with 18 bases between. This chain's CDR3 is CAWSPVRGVGYGYTF. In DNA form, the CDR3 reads TGTGCCTGGAGTCCTGTCAGGGGCGTCGGGTATGGCTACACCTTC. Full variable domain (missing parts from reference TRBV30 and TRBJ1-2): SQTIHQWPATLVQPVGSPLSLECTVEGTSNPNLYWYRQAAGRGLQLLFYSVGIGQISSEVPQNLSASRPQDRQFILSSKKLLLSDSGFYLCAWSPVRGVGYGYTFGSGTRLTVV.

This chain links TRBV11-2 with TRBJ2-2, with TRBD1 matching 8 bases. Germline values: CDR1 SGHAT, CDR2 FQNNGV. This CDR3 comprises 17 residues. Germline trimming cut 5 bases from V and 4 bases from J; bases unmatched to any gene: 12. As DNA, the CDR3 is TGTGCCAGCAGCCCAGGGGGGCGGACAGGGTTCACCGGGGAGCTGTTTTTT. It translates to CASSPGGRTGFTGELFF.

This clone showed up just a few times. CDR3 nucleotides: TGTGCCAGCAGGGGACAGGGTTTAGGAAATCAGCCCCAGCATTTT. It is translated as CASRGQGLGNQPQHF. The chain carries TRBV6-5 and TRBJ1-5; 9 nucleotides match TRBD1. The CDR3 loop spans 15 amino acids. V shed 6 bases, J shed 4 bases, and the junction held 7 bases outside the gene matches. The germline CDR1 and CDR2 sequences are MNHEY and SVGAGI.

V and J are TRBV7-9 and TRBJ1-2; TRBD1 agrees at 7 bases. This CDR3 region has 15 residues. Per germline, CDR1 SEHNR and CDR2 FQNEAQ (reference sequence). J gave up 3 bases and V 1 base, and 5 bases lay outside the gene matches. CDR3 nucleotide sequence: TGTGCCAGCAGCTTAGTTCGGGACAGTGACTATGGCTACACCTTC. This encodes CASSLVRDSDYGYTF.

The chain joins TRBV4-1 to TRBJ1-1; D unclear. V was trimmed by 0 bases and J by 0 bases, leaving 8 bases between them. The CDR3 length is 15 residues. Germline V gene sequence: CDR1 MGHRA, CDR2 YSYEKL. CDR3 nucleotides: TGCGCCAGCAGCCAAGAACCCAACATGAACACTGAAGCTTTCTTT. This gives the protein CASSQEPNMNTEAFF.

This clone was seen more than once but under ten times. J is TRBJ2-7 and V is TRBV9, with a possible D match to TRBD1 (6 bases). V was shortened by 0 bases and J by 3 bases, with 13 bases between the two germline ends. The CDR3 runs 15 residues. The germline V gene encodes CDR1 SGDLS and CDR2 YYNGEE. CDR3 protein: CASSVDQGFYYEQYF. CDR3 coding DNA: TGTGCCAGCAGCGTAGATCAGGGGTTCTACTACGAGCAGTACTTC.

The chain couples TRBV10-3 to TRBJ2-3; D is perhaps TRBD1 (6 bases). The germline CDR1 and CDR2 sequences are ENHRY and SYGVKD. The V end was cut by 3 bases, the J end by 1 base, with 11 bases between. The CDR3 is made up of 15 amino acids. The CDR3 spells CAISDPRQGTDTQYF. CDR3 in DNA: TGTGCCATCAGTGACCCTCGACAGGGCACAGATACGCAGTATTTT.

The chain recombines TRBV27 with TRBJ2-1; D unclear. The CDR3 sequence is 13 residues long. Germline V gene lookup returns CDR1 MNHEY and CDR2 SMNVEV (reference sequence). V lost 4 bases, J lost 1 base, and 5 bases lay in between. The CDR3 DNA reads TGTGCCAGCAGTTCGTCTTCCTACAATGAGCAGTTCTTC. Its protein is CASSSSSYNEQFF.

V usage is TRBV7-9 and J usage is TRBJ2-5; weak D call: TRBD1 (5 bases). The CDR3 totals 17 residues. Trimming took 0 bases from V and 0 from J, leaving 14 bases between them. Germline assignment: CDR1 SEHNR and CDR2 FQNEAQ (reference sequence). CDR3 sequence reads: CASSLASLPTDQETQYF. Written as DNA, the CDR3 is TGTGCCAGCAGCTTAGCTTCCTTACCGACAGACCAAGAGACCCAGTACTTC.

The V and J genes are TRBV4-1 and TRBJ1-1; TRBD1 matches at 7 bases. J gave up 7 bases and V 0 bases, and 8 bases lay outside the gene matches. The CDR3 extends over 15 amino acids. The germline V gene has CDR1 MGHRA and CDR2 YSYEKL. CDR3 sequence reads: CASSQEEWGQREAFF. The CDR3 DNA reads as TGCGCCAGCAGCCAAGAAGAATGGGGACAGCGTGAAGCTTTCTTT.

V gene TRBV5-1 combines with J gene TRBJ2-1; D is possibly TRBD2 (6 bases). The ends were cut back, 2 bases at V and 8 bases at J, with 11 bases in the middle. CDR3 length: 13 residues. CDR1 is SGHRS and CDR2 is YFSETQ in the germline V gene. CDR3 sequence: CASSFREYDEQFF. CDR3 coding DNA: TGCGCCAGCAGCTTCCGGGAGTACGATGAGCAGTTCTTC.

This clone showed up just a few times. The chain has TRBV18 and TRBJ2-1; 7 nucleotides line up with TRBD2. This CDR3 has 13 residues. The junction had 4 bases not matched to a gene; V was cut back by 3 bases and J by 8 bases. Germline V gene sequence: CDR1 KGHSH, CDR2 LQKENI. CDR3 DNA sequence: TGTGCCAGCTCACCGCGGGGGATCGATGAGCAGTTCTTC. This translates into CASSPRGIDEQFF.

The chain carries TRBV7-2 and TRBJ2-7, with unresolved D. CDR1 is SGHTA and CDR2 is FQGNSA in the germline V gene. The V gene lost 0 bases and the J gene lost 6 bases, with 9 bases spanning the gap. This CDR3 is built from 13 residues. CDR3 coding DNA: TGTGCCAGCAGCTTAGCCGGTATGAGCGAGCAGTACTTC. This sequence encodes CASSLAGMSEQYF. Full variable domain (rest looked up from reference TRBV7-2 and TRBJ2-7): GAGVSQSPSNKVTEKGKDVELRCDPISGHTALYWYRQSLGQGLEFLIYFQGNSAPDKSGLPSDRFSAERTGGSVSTLTIQRTQQEDSAVYLCASSLAGMSEQYFGPGTRLTVT.

CDR3 DNA: TGTGCCAGTAGGGATCTAGTCACTGGGGCCAACGTCCTGACTTTC. Translated: CASRDLVTGANVLTF. This rearrangement joins TRBV19 to TRBJ2-6; D uncertain. The CDR3 is 15 residues long. CDR1 and CDR2 from the germline V gene are LNHDA and SQIVND (reference sequence). V was clipped by 6 bases and J by 2 bases, with 11 bases between them.